This record covers a single TCR beta chain. This sample is part of a study of control samples from healthy donors and cancer patients. The CDR3 covers 16 residues. CDR1 is MNHNY and CDR2 is SVGAGI in the germline V gene (reference sequence). Trimming cost V 2 bases and J 0 bases; bases outside gene matches: 2. Some clones are missing from TCRdb's copy, which holds only in-frame ones; the method was immunoSEQ multiplex PCR. This sample carries roughly 20,000 clones, 82% of them seen once, and the ten largest clones take under 35%. The chain uses TRBV6-6 and TRBJ2-1, with TRBD2 identical over 9 bases. Sequencing was carried out using PBMCs. The clonotype comes from a man older than 75 with head and neck cancer. CDR3 DNA sequence: TGTGCCAGCAGTTACGGCGGGGGGGACTCCTACAATGAGCAGTTCTTC. It codes for CASSYGGGDSYNEQFF.